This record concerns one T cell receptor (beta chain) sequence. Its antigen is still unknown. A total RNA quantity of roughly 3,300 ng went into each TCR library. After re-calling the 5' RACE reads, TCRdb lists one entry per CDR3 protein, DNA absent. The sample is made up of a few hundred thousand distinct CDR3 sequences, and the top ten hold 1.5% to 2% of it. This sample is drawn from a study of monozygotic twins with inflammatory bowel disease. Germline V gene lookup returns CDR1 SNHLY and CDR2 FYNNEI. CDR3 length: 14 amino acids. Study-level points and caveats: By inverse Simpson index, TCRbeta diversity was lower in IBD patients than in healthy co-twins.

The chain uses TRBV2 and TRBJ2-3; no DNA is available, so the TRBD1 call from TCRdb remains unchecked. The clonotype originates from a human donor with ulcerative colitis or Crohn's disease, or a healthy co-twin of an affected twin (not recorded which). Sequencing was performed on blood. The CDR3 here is CASSEGTSPDTQYF.